This entry lists 28 T cell receptor beta chains sequenced from one sample in a study of CD8 T cells in Susac syndrome (dated by TCRdb to about 2019). The library was prepared using the immunoSEQ multiplex PCR assay. RNA was extracted using the RNeasy kit, and about 0.45 to 1 microgram was reverse transcribed with random hexamers. Using fastp at Q25 and MiXCR, TCRdb reprocessed the public reads and kept productive beta chains. Rows are combined by CDR3 protein, so each entry shows the most common genes and DNA. This sample is represented by about 150,000 distinct CDR3 sequences; 92% of them were singletons. Around 0.075% of the sample is in the top ten clones. The material sequenced was CD4+ T cells from PBMCs. These receptors all come from a human donor in good health.

This CDR3 reads CASRPPTGGPSTDTQYF. The DNA for the CDR3 is TGCGCCAGCAGGCCCCCAACGGGGGGGCCGAGCACAGATACGCAGTATTTT. The genes are TRBV5-1 and TRBJ2-3; 8 bases line up with TRBD2. The germline gives CDR1 SGHRS, CDR2 YFSETQ. CDR3 length: 17 residues. Trimming at V came to 5 bases and at J to 0 bases, leaving 11 bases not matched to a gene.

The rearrangement uses TRBV12-3 or TRBV12-4 and TRBJ2-7, with D perhaps being TRBD1 or TRBD2 (5 bases each). This CDR3 comprises 14 residues. The V end was cut by 5 bases, the J end by 5 bases, with 16 bases between. This CDR3 reads CASSRGGHGDEQYF. The CDR3 region has the DNA TGTGCCAGCAGTCGCGGAGGACACGGAGACGAGCAGTACTTC.

The chain joins TRBV6-2 or TRBV6-3 to TRBJ2-3; TRBD1 matches 7 bases. This CDR3 region has 15 residues. Germline-derived CDR1 and CDR2 are MNHEY and SVGEGT. V was clipped by 8 bases and J by 1 base; unmatched bases: 9. CDR3 DNA sequence: TGTGCCAGCTCCCCTAGGGGGCGGGGCACAGATACGCAGTATTTT. Protein sequence: CASSPRGRGTDTQYF.

V and J are TRBV7-9 and TRBJ2-7; a weak D match, TRBD2 (6 bases). With 7 bases removed from V and 2 bases from J, the gap between germline ends came to 18 bases. There are 15 residues in the CDR3. Germline CDR1 reads SEHNR; CDR2 reads FQNEAQ (reference sequence). CDR3 bases: TGTGCCAGCACCGCGGAGGGATTCTTCACCTACGAGCAGTACTTC. Protein sequence: CASTAEGFFTYEQYF.

V gene TRBV7-9 combines with J gene TRBJ2-5; 8 bases line up with TRBD2. Germline loops: CDR1 SEHNR, CDR2 FQNEAQ (reference sequence). V lost 1 base and J lost 3; bases outside the gene matches: 7. The CDR3 covers 16 residues. CDR3 nucleotide sequence: TGTGCCAGCAGCTTAGTCAGCGGGGGACGGGAAGAGACCCAGTACTTC. Residues: CASSLVSGGREETQYF.

V and J are TRBV19 and TRBJ1-1; the match to TRBD1 covers 8 bases. Germline V gene lookup returns CDR1 LNHDA and CDR2 SQIVND (reference sequence). V was pared by 6 bases and J by 6 bases, with 6 bases of the junction left unmatched. This CDR3 spans 13 amino acids. CDR3 region: CASRRTGFAEAFF. CDR3 coding DNA: TGTGCCAGTAGAAGGACAGGGTTTGCTGAAGCTTTCTTT.

V is TRBV5-4 and J is TRBJ2-2; possibly TRBD1 for D (5 bases). Deletions cut 4 bases from V and 8 bases from J, with 15 bases between. The germline CDR1 and CDR2 sequences are SGHNT and YYREEE (reference sequence). The CDR3 consists of 14 residues. The CDR3 region has the DNA TGTGCCAGCAGCCCGATGACAGACCGGGGGGAGCTGTTTTTT. Amino acids: CASSPMTDRGELFF.

This chain joins TRBV28 and TRBJ1-5; no reliable D call. Germline assignment: CDR1 MDHEN and CDR2 SYDVKM. V gave up 7 bases and J gave up 10 bases, with 20 bases separating them. This CDR3 comprises 14 residues. CDR3 amino acids: CASTSSRTSEPQHF. In DNA, the CDR3 is TGTGCCAGCACCTCCAGTCGCACCTCGGAACCCCAGCATTTT.

The J gene is TRBJ2-7, the V gene TRBV4-1, with D possibly being TRBD1 (5 bases). Trimming took off 2 bases at V and 7 bases at J, with 9 bases between the two ends. The germline gives CDR1 MGHRA, CDR2 YSYEKL. The CDR3 is 12 residues long. The CDR3 loop is CASSQRGREQYF. In DNA, the CDR3 is TGCGCCAGCAGCCAAAGGGGAAGGGAGCAGTACTTC.

V usage is TRBV2 and J usage is TRBJ2-7; possible D gene TRBD1, 6 bases. V was cut by 3 bases and J by 3 bases, with 6 bases left in between. This CDR3 comprises 12 residues. The germline gives CDR1 SNHLY, CDR2 FYNNEI. CDR3 DNA sequence: TGTGCCAGCAGTGACAGGGGCTACGAGCAGTACTTC. Translated, it gives CASSDRGYEQYF.

The chain employs TRBV19 and TRBJ1-6; 10 nucleotides match TRBD1. V shed 9 bases, J shed 2 bases, and the junction held 4 bases outside the gene matches. Germline V gene data show CDR1 as LNHDA and CDR2 as SQIVND (reference sequence). This CDR3 region has 15 residues. The CDR3 reads CASTDRGAYNSPLHF. CDR3 coding DNA: TGTGCCAGCACGGACAGGGGGGCCTATAATTCACCCCTCCACTTT.

This chain joins TRBV11-2 and TRBJ2-7; either TRBD1 or TRBD2 may fit D (5 bases each). CDR3 length: 14 residues. CDR1 is SGHAT, CDR2 FQNNGV, per germline. Trimming left V 3 bases short and J 2 bases short, with 11 bases between. CDR3 coding DNA: TGTGCCAGCAGCTTTTCGGGGACCGCCTACGAGCAGTACTTC. Its protein is CASSFSGTAYEQYF.

The chain has TRBV5-4 and TRBJ2-5, with D possibly being TRBD1 (7 bases). Trimming left V 6 bases short and J 2 bases short, with 23 bases between. The germline V gene has CDR1 SGHNT and CDR2 YYREEE (reference sequence). The CDR3 totals 17 residues. The CDR3 DNA is TGTGCCAGCAAATTCGGAGGGGGCCCTTCTATACAAGAGACCCAGTACTTC. Protein: CASKFGGGPSIQETQYF.

The chain is built from TRBV24-1 and TRBJ1-5; no firm D call. V lost 3 bases and J 4 bases, leaving 0 bases between the germline ends. Per the germline V gene, CDR1 is KGHDR and CDR2 is SFDVKD. This CDR3 is 11 amino acids long. The DNA for the CDR3 is TGTGCCACCAGTGATAATCAGCCCCAGCATTTT. Amino acids: CATSDNQPQHF.

V is TRBV20-1 and J is TRBJ2-5; D possibly corresponds to TRBD1 (6 bases). The CDR3 sequence is 13 residues long. Per the germline V gene, CDR1 is DFQATT and CDR2 is SNEGSKA (reference sequence). Between the trimmed V and J ends, which lost 6 bases and 5 bases, there was a span of 16 bases. CDR3 DNA: TGCAGTGCGACCCCAGGGGCCCGGGAGACCCAGTACTTC. Protein product: CSATPGARETQYF.

The J gene is TRBJ1-5, the V gene TRBV29-1; TRBD1 matches at 7 bases. This CDR3 has 16 residues. CDR1 is SQVTM, CDR2 ANQGSEA, per germline. The CDR3 loop reads CRVTPDRRKFNQPQHF. CDR3 sequence (DNA): TGCAGGGTTACACCGGACAGGCGCAAGTTCAATCAGCCCCAGCATTTT.

The rearrangement joins TRBV6-5 to TRBJ2-3; D gene uncertain. There are 16 residues in the CDR3. From germline, CDR1 is MNHEY and CDR2 SVGAGI. Trimming pared 0 bases from V and 1 base from J, leaving 11 bases between. The CDR3 nucleotides read TGTGCCAGCAGTTACTCGAGTGCCCTAGGCACAGATACGCAGTATTTT. Amino acids: CASSYSSALGTDTQYF.

V gene TRBV9 combines with J gene TRBJ2-2; D is unclear. CDR3 length equals 14 residues. V lost 3 bases to trimming and J lost 0 bases, with 6 bases between them. The germline gives CDR1 SGDLS, CDR2 YYNGEE. Written as DNA, the CDR3 is TGTGCCAGCAGCGACGGAGCGAACACCGGGGAGCTGTTTTTT. Translation gives CASSDGANTGELFF.

The chain carries TRBV11-2 and TRBJ2-5; the match to TRBD2 covers 8 bases. The CDR3 has 15 amino acids. The ends lost 8 bases at V and 3 bases at J; junction bases unmatched: 11. Per germline, CDR1 SGHAT and CDR2 FQNNGV. Here the CDR3 reads CASHGGSGMEETQYF. The CDR3 DNA reads as TGTGCCAGCCACGGGGGTAGCGGGATGGAAGAGACCCAGTACTTC.

V and J are TRBV9 and TRBJ2-5; 12 positions agree with TRBD1. The CDR3 contains 15 residues. V lost 4 bases and J lost 5; bases outside the gene matches: 6. CDR1 and CDR2 (germline): SGDLS, YYNGEE. CDR3 sequence reads: CASSPGTGGLETQYF. The CDR3 nucleotides are TGTGCCAGCAGCCCGGGGACAGGGGGCCTGGAGACCCAGTACTTC.

V gene TRBV6-2 or TRBV6-3 combines with J gene TRBJ2-5; D may match TRBD1 or TRBD2 (5 bases each). The V end was cut by 2 bases, the J end by 9 bases, with 16 bases between. The CDR3 sequence is 14 residues long. Germline V lookup: CDR1 MNHEY, CDR2 SVGEGT. CDR3 bases: TGTGCCAGCAGTTACAGAGGGGCAGAGGAGTCCCAGTACTTC. This encodes CASSYRGAEESQYF.

The rearrangement links TRBV19 to TRBJ2-5; no reliable D call. This CDR3 region has 13 residues. The ends were cut back, 8 bases at V and 0 bases at J, with 10 bases in the middle. Germline loops: CDR1 LNHDA, CDR2 SQIVND (reference sequence). The CDR3, as DNA: TGTGCCAGTTCCACACCGTACCAAGAGACCCAGTACTTC. This sequence encodes CASSTPYQETQYF.

The chain carries TRBV6-5 and TRBJ1-2, with 10 bases aligning to TRBD1. This CDR3 has 13 residues. V trimming: 6 bases; J trimming: 6 bases; junction bases outside the gene matches: 4. Per germline, CDR1 MNHEY and CDR2 SVGAGI. The CDR3 nucleotides are TGTGCCAGCAGCAAGACAGGGGGCAATGGCTACACCTTC. It specifies CASSKTGGNGYTF.

The J gene is TRBJ2-3, the V gene TRBV27; D gene ambiguous. Germline CDR1 and CDR2: MNHEY and SMNVEV (reference sequence). There are 14 residues in the CDR3. V lost 3 bases and J lost 0, with 7 bases in between. Here the CDR3 DNA reads TGTGCCAGCAGTTTGTACGGGAGCACAGATACGCAGTATTTT. This encodes CASSLYGSTDTQYF.

The rearrangement links TRBV15 to TRBJ2-7; the match to TRBD1 covers 7 bases. The V segment lost 1 base and the J segment 0 bases; nucleotides outside the gene matches: 3. The germline CDR1 and CDR2 sequences are LNHNV and YYDKDF (reference sequence). The CDR3 has 15 amino acids. The CDR3 is CATSRGAGGSYEQYF. CDR3 nucleotide sequence: TGTGCCACCAGCAGAGGGGCAGGGGGCTCCTACGAGCAGTACTTC.

The genes are TRBV18 and TRBJ2-7, with 8 bases that match TRBD2. CDR1 is KGHSH, CDR2 LQKENI, per germline. V was clipped by 2 bases and J by 6 bases; unmatched bases: 0. This CDR3 has 12 amino acids. This chain's CDR3 is CASSPAGGEQYF. CDR3 coding DNA: TGTGCCAGCTCACCAGCGGGAGGCGAGCAGTACTTC.

V and J are TRBV23-1 and TRBJ2-7; 8 bases are a match to TRBD1. TRBV23-1 is assigned to the ORF class and has an uncertain function. The length of the CDR3 is 11 residues. The chain's CDR3 is CASSLAGGRLV. CDR3 DNA: TGCGCCAGCAGTCTGGCAGGGGGCCGACTGGTC.

The chain is built from TRBV4-3 and TRBJ1-6, with a weak D call TRBD1 (6 bases). The CDR3 loop spans 15 amino acids. CDR1 is LGHNA, CDR2 YSLEER, per germline. V was clipped by 1 base and J by 7 bases, with 11 bases between them. DNA of the CDR3: TGCGCCAGCAGCCAAGGGGCAGGGGTAAATTCACCCCTCCACTTT. Its protein product is CASSQGAGVNSPLHF.